This TCR beta chain was documented in a study of blood T cell repertoires in COVID-19. Study as a whole: Samples representing acute and convalescent COVID-19 were sourced from the United States, Italy and Spain. PBMCs, B-cell-depleted T cells, or T cells were the source of the cDNA or gDNA that made up the material.

The CDR3 extends over 17 amino acids. V lost 0 bases and J lost 0, with 11 bases in between. CDR1 SGHTA and CDR2 FQGNSA come from the germline V gene. Per the original methods: It was from reference gene primer amplification that nucleated cell counts were estimated. Sequencing was performed with immunoSEQ multiplex PCR; in TCRdb, only in-frame clones are kept and a portion is missing. V and J calls plus clone size are reproduced from that table; the DNA served to infer D and trimming. The sample has roughly 81,000 clones, roughly nine tenths seen once. The chain uses TRBV7-2 and TRBJ1-4; tentative D call: TRBD1 (5 bases). The sample taken for sequencing was peripheral blood. This receptor was taken from a man aged 30 to 45 with acute or convalescent COVID-19. CDR3 sequence reads: CASSLAPWGATNEKLFF. The CDR3 DNA reads as TGTGCCAGCAGCTTAGCCCCGTGGGGGGCAACTAATGAAAAACTGTTTTTT.